The T cell receptor beta chain under discussion was sequenced for a study of cytomegalovirus exposure and HLA in healthy donors. Study results and caveats: Prior analysis indicated that the majority of TCR beta V segments exhibited productivity approximately 87% or approximately 30% of the time. Confirmation was obtained in vitro that a few CMV-associated chains are specific for CMV antigens.

The PCR used 60 Vbeta and 13 Jbeta primers. Assay used: immunoSEQ multiplex PCR; TCRdb lists only in-frame clones, some missing. The sample yields about 140,000 clones, more than 65% seen once. In regard to this clone: Its antigen is undetermined.

The sequenced sample was PBMCs. This TCR was recovered from a woman aged 25 to 39 in good health and CMV-seronegative.

The CDR3 nucleotides are TGTGCCAGCAGCTTAGACAGGATCTCTGGAAACACCATATATTTT. Translating it yields CASSLDRISGNTIYF. V and J are TRBV7-8 and TRBJ1-3, with a tentative D call TRBD1 (5 bases). Between the trimmed V and J ends, which lost 1 base and 0 bases, there was a span of 7 bases. Looked up from germline, CDR1 is SGHVS and CDR2 is FQNEAQ. The CDR3 loop spans 15 amino acids.